This T cell receptor (beta chain) was captured in a study of cytomegalovirus exposure and HLA in healthy donors. In this sample, this clone turned up a few times. Primers: 60 Vbeta forward and 13 Jbeta reverse. Measured with immunoSEQ multiplex PCR; TCRdb has only the in-frame clones, and not every one. Of a few hundred thousand clones listed, about 80% are singletons. The germline V and J ends were trimmed by 6 bases and 2 bases, with 14 bases remaining between them. CDR1 and CDR2 (germline): MNHNS, SASEGT. This CDR3 is built from 14 residues. The chain joins TRBV6-1 to TRBJ2-7; maybe TRBD1 (6 bases). The origin of this receptor is a girl aged 10 to 17 in good health and CMV-seronegative. Sequencing was performed on PBMCs. The CDR3 here is CASSQGDKTYEQYF. CDR3 nucleotides: TGTGCCAGCAGCCAAGGGGACAAAACCTACGAGCAGTACTTC.